The 3 T cell receptor beta chains below all came from one sample that was sequenced in a study of vaccination and CD4 T cells after COVID-19. The Oncomine TCR Beta short-read assay was what sequenced the DNA obtained from cultured CD4+ T cells. Via MiXCR, TCRdb re-called the PCR reads, giving one row per CDR3 protein. The table shows 9,500 to 15,000 distinct CDR3 sequences, with 48% occurring only once. Treatment given: approximately 10-day PBMC culture with coronavirus spike peptide pools or control peptides (ViraFEST assay). For these TCRs, the target antigens are not known. Sequencing was carried out using CD4+ T cells from blood, cultured in vitro. Source of these receptors: a human donor who had recovered from COVID-19.

This clonotype occurred a few times. The V call is TRBV6-5, the J call TRBJ1-3, with a tentative D call TRBD1 (5 bases). In germline, CDR1 is MNHEY, CDR2 SVGAGI. Trimming removed 0 bases from V and 2 bases from J, with 11 bases in between. This CDR3 comprises 16 residues. The CDR3 sequence: CASSYSPGNPGNTIYF. The CDR3 bases are TGTGCCAGCAGTTACTCGCCAGGGAACCCTGGAAACACCATATATTTT.

The CDR3 loop is CAWRGQGAGGYTF. The CDR3 coding sequence is TGTGCCTGGAGGGGACAGGGGGCAGGTGGCTACACCTTC. This chain joins TRBV30 and TRBJ1-2; TRBD1 aligns across 12 bases. V lost 3 bases, J lost 7 bases, and 3 bases stayed unmatched. Germline loops: CDR1 GTSNPN, CDR2 SVGIG (reference sequence). The CDR3 totals 13 residues.

This sequence joins TRBV7-2 and TRBJ1-4, with 7 bases fitting TRBD1. The germline V gene encodes CDR1 SGHTA and CDR2 FQGNSA. V shed 5 bases, J shed 3 bases, and the junction held 6 bases outside the gene matches. This CDR3 contains 15 residues. The CDR3 spells CASSHKGAPNEKLFF. CDR3 bases: TGTGCCAGCAGCCATAAGGGGGCCCCTAATGAAAAACTGTTTTTT.